The entry below gives a single T cell receptor beta chain sequence along with its context. No antigen is known for it. This specimen comes from a study of cytomegalovirus exposure and HLA in healthy donors. Looked up from germline, CDR1 is SQVTM and CDR2 is ANQGSEA. There are 15 residues in the CDR3. V was pared by 3 bases and J by 1 base, with 7 bases of the junction left unmatched. Regarding the study as a whole: Upon later analysis, HLA-associated TCR beta chains proved more clonally expanded than other, equally common chains.

Vbeta (60) and Jbeta (13) primers were used in the PCR. The assay was immunoSEQ multiplex PCR, and TCRdb's table has in-frame clones only and misses some. The profile covers some 130,000 clones, with about 86% appearing a single time and about 0.74% taken by the ten largest. What was sequenced was PBMCs. This receptor was taken from a young man in good health and CMV-seronegative. The genes are TRBV29-1 and TRBJ1-1; TRBD1 agrees at 8 bases. The DNA of the CDR3 is TGCAGCGTTGACAGGCGACAGGGGCAGAACACTGAAGCTTTCTTT. Translating gives CSVDRRQGQNTEAFF.